This T cell receptor beta chain comes out of a study of siplizumab effects on memory and regulatory T cells. Approximately 100,000 TCR templates per sample were sequenced. Produced via immunoSEQ multiplex PCR; TCRdb's table is partial and in-frame only. The sample holds over 100,000 clones; roughly 90% are singletons and the top ten take approximately 1.2%. The study's findings and limits: Researchers could not give a naive or memory phenotype to roughly 75-96% of proliferating CD4+ or CD8+ clones. Naive T cells looked more diverse than memory cells, and they looked like major contributors to the alloresponse.

Turning to this clone: The antigen is unknown.

The specimen sequenced was CD4+ T cells sorted from blood. The sequence was obtained from a human donor in good health.

CDR3 sequence reads: CASSFTQVSYGYTF. The CDR3 DNA is TGTGCCAGCAGTTTCACACAGGTGTCGTATGGCTACACCTTC. This chain uses TRBV28 with TRBJ1-2; D is possibly TRBD1 (5 bases). The CDR3 is 14 amino acids. Germline CDR1 MDHEN, CDR2 SYDVKM. Trimming left V 3 bases short and J 5 bases short, with 13 bases between.